This T cell receptor beta chain was obtained from a study of T cell changes during pregnancy in multiple sclerosis. Germline V gene data show CDR1 as MNHEY and CDR2 as SMNVEV (reference sequence). The CDR3 spans 12 residues. With 8 bases clipped from V and 5 bases from J, the junction kept 1 base outside the gene matches. Repertoires were generated with immunoSEQ multiplex PCR, while TCRdb's copy carries only in-frame clones and drops some. This table holds about 69,000 clones, 85% to 95% found once. The table lists this clone with a count of one. Sequenced here: peripheral blood, sampled in the third trimester of pregnancy. The source is a female donor in good health, enrolled as a control in a pregnancy study. The chain is built from TRBV27 and TRBJ2-7, with TRBD1 identical over 12 bases. The CDR3: CASRDRGHEQYF. CDR3 sequence (DNA): TGTGCCAGCCGGGACAGGGGGCACGAGCAGTACTTC.